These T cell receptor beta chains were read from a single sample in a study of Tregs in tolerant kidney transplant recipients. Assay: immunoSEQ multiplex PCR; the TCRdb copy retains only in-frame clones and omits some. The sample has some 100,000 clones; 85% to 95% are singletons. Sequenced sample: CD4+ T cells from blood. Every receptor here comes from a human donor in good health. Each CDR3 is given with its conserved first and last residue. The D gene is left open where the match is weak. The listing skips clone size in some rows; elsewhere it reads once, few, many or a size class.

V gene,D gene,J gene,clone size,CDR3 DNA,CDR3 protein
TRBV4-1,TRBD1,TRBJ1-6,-,TGCGCCAGCAGGTCTCAGGGGGTATACTCACCCCTCCACTTT,CASRSQGVYSPLHF
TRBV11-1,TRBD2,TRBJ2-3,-,TGTGCCAGCAGCTTAGGAGCGGGGGGGCACTATACGCAGTATTTT,CASSLGAGGHYTQYF
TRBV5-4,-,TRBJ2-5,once,TGTGCCAGCAGCTTGGAAGAGACCCAGTACTTC,CASSLEETQYF
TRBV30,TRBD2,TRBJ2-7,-,TGTGCCTGGAGTGCGGGACTAGCGGGGGGGCTGGAGCGGTACTTC,CAWSAGLAGGLERYF
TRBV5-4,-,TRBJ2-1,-,TGTGCCAGCAGCCCCGGTAGTATCTCCTACAATGAGCAGTTCTTC,CASSPGSISYNEQFF
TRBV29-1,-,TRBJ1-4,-,TGCAGCGCTCGCCGGAATGCTAATGAAAAACTGTTTTTT,CSARRNANEKLFF
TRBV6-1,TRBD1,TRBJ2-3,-,TGTGCCAGCAAACCGGGACAGGGGGTGAATACGCAGTATTTT,CASKPGQGVNTQYF
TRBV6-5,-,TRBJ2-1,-,TGTGCCAGCAGTTACTCGAAGGGGCGGAAAGAGCAGTTCTTC,CASSYSKGRKEQFF
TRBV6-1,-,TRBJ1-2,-,TGTGCCAGCAGTGAAGTTAGAAGCTATCCGACAGTACGCTTTAACTATGGCTACACCTTC,CASSEVRSYPTVRFNYGYTF
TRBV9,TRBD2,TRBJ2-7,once,TGTGCCAGCGCCCCGGGGGGTTGGGACGACGAGCAGTACTTC,CASAPGGWDDEQYF
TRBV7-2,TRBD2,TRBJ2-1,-,TGTGCCAGCAGCTTAGTCGGGACTAGCGGGGTTGAGCAGTTCTTC,CASSLVGTSGVEQFF
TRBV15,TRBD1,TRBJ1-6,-,TGTGCCACCAGCAGCGCTCCCGGGACAGGAAATTCACCCCTCCACTTT,CATSSAPGTGNSPLHF
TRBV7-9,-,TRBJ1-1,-,TGTGCCAGCAGCTTACGGCGACAGGCGGGAGCTTTCTTT,CASSLRRQAGAFF
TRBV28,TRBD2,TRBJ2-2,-,TGTGCCAGCAGTTTATTCCTGGCGGGAGGAGGTCGGACCGGGGAGCTGTTTTTT,CASSLFLAGGGRTGELFF
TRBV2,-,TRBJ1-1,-,TGTGCCAGCAGTGTTGAGGGGAACACTGAAGCTTTCTTT,CASSVEGNTEAFF
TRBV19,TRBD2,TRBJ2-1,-,TGTGCCAGTAGTATCGGGGGGTATGAGCAGTTCTTC,CASSIGGYEQFF
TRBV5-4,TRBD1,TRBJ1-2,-,TGTGCCAGCAGCGAAGTGGGCAGGGGGCGCATGTATGGCTACACCTTC,CASSEVGRGRMYGYTF
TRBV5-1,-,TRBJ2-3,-,TGCGCCAGCAGGCGGGTGAGCACAGATACGCAGTATTTT,CASRRVSTDTQYF
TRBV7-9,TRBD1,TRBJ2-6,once,TGTGCCAGCACCCTTCGGACAGGGGCTGGGGCCAACGTCCTGACTTTC,CASTLRTGAGANVLTF
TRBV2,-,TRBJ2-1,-,TGTGCCAGCAGTGTGGAGTTGCGGGACTCCTACAATGAGCAGTTCTTC,CASSVELRDSYNEQFF
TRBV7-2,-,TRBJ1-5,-,TGTGCCAGCAGCTTAAGTGGGGTTAGGAGTAATCAGCCCCAGCATTTT,CASSLSGVRSNQPQHF
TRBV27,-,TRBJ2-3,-,TGTGCCAGCAGACGCGACTCAAGGGATACGCAGTATTTT,CASRRDSRDTQYF
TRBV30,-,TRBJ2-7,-,TGTGCCTCTTCGATTGCCCACGAGCAGTACTTC,CASSIAHEQYF
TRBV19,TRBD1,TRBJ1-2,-,TGTGCCAGTAGTATCCCGACAGGGAGAGGAGGCTACACCTTC,CASSIPTGRGGYTF
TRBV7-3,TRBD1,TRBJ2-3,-,TGTGCCAGCAGCTCGGGCGGGACAGGGGGTTGGGATACGCAGTATTTT,CASSSGGTGGWDTQYF
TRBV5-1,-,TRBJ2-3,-,TGCGCCAGCAGTAGTCAGGGGAAGACAGATACGCAGTATTTT,CASSSQGKTDTQYF
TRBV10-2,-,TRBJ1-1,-,TGCGCCAGCAGTGTAAGATCTCTGAACACTGAAGCTTTCTTT,CASSVRSLNTEAFF
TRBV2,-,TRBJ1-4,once,TGTGCCAGCAGGAGGACCCCAACTAATGAAAAACTGTTTTTT,CASRRTPTNEKLFF
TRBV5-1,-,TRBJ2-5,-,TGCGCCAGCAGCTTTATGGATACAAAACAAGAGACCCAGTACTTC,CASSFMDTKQETQYF
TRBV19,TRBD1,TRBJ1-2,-,TGTGCCAGTAGTGTTGGACTGGGGAGGAGACAGGGGCGCGGATATGGCTACACCTTC,CASSVGLGRRQGRGYGYTF
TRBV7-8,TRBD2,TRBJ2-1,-,TGTGCCAGCAGCTTAAAGGGACTAGCTCCATTCTCCTACAATGAGCAGTTCTTC,CASSLKGLAPFSYNEQFF
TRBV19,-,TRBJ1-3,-,TGTGCCAGTAGCGGAACCCGGACGGTCTCTGGAAACACCATATATTTT,CASSGTRTVSGNTIYF
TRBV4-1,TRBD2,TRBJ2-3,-,TGCGCCAGCAGTGAGGGTCGCGGGAGGGTGAGCACAGATACGCAGTATTTT,CASSEGRGRVSTDTQYF
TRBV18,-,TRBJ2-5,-,TGTGCCAGTTCAGGTAGGGAGTTAGGACGAGAGACCCAGTACTTC,CASSGRELGRETQYF
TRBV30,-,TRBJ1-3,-,TGTGCCTGGACGGGGCTGGGAAACACCATATATTTT,CAWTGLGNTIYF
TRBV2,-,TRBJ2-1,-,TGTGCCAGCAGTGAACTCGGGCCTCATTACAATGAGCAGTTCTTC,CASSELGPHYNEQFF
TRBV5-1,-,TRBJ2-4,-,TGCGCCAGCAGCACACAGGGAATACTAGCCAAAAACATTCAGTACTTC,CASSTQGILAKNIQYF
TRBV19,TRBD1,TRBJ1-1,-,TGTGCCAGTAGGGACAGGCGGCCGAACACTGAAGCTTTCTTT,CASRDRRPNTEAFF
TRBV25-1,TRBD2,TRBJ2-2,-,TGTGCCAGCAGTGACCTCGGGGTAGCGGGATGGAACACCGGGGAGCTGTTTTTT,CASSDLGVAGWNTGELFF
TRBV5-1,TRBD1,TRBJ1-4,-,TGCGCCAGCAGCGCCCGGGACAGGGGATCAACTAATGAAAAACTGTTTTTT,CASSARDRGSTNEKLFF
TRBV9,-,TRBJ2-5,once,TGTGCCAGCAGCGTGGACGGGGTGCCGGGGACCCAGTACTTC,CASSVDGVPGTQYF
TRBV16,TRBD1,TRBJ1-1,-,TGTGCCAGCAGCCAAGATAGGACAGGGCCGAACACTGAAGCTTTCTTT,CASSQDRTGPNTEAFF
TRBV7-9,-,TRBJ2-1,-,TGTGCCAGCAGCTTTCATGAGCAGTTCTTC,CASSFHEQFF
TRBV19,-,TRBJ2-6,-,TGTGCCAGTAAGTGGTCTGGGGCCAACGTCCTGACTTTC,CASKWSGANVLTF
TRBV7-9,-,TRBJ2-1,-,TGTGCCAGCAGCTTCCAGACTAGTAATGAGCAGTTCTTC,CASSFQTSNEQFF
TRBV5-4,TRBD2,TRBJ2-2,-,TGTGCCAGCAGCTTGGATTATAGCGGGGCGAACACCGGGGAGCTGTTTTTT,CASSLDYSGANTGELFF
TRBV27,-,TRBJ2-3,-,TGTGCCAGCAGTTTAAGGGGGGAGGGCCCGGGAGATACGCAGTATTTT,CASSLRGEGPGDTQYF
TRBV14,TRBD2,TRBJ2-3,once,TGTGCCAGCAGCCCGGGGGGGTTCACAGATACGCAGTATTTT,CASSPGGFTDTQYF
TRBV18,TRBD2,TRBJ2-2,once,TGTGCCAGCTCACCGGGACTAGCGGATCTCACCGGGGAGCTGTTTTTT,CASSPGLADLTGELFF
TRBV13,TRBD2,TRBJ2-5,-,TGTGCCAGCAGCCATGGACTAGCGGGGAGGTACCAAGAGACCCAGTACTTC,CASSHGLAGRYQETQYF
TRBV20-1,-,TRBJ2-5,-,TGCAGTGTTCTTCGCCAAGAGACCCAGTACTTC,CSVLRQETQYF
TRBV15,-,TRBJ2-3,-,TGTGCCGCAACCCTCGGGGGCCGCACAGATACGCAGTATTTT,CAATLGGRTDTQYF